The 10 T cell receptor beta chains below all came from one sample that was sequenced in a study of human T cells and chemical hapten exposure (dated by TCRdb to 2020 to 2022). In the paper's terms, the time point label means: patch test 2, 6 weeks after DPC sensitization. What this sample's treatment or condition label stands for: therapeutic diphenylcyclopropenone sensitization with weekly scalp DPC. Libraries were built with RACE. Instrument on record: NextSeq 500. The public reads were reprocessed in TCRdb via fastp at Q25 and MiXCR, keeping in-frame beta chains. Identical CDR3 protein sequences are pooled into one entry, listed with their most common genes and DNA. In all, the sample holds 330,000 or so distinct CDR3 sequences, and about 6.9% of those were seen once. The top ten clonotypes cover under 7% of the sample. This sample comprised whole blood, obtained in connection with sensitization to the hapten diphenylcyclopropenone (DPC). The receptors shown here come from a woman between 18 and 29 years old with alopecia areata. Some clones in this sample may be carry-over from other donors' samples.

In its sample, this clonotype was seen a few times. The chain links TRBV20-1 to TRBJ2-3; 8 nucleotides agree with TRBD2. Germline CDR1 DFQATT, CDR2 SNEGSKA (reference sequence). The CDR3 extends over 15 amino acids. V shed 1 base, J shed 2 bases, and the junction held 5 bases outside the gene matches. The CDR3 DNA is TGCAGTGCTAGAGTAAAAGCGGGGGACACAGATACGCAGTATTTT. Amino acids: CSARVKAGDTDTQYF.

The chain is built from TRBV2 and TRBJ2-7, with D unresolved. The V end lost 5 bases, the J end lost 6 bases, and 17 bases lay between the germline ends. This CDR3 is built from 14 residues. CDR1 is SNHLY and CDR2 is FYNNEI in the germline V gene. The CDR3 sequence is CASSPEVHASEQYF. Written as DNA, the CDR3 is TGTGCCAGCAGTCCCGAAGTTCATGCCTCCGAGCAGTACTTC. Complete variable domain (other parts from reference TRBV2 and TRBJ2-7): EPEVTQTPSHQVTQMGQEVILRCVPISNHLYFYWYRQILGQKVEFLVSFYNNEISEKSEIFDDQFSVERPDGSNFTLKIRSTKLEDSAMYFCASSPEVHASEQYFGPGTRLTVT.

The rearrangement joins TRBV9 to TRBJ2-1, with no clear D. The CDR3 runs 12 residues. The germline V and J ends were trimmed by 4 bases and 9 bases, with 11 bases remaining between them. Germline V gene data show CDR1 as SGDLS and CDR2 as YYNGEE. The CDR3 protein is CASSQNQVEQFF. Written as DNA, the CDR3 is TGTGCCAGCAGCCAAAATCAAGTTGAGCAGTTCTTC.

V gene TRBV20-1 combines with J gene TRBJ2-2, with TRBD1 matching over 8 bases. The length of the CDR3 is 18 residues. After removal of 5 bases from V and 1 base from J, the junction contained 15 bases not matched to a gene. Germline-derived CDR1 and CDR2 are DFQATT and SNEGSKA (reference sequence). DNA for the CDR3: TGCAGTGCTCCGACCGGGACAGGAGACCTTATGAACACCGGGGAGCTGTTTTTT. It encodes CSAPTGTGDLMNTGELFF.

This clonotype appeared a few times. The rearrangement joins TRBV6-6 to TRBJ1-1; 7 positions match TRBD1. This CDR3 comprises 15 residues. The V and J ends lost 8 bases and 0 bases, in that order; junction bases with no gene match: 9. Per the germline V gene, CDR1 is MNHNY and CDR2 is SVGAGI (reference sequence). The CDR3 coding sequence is TGTGCCAGCGGTAGGGACAGACCCATGAACACTGAAGCTTTCTTT. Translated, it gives CASGRDRPMNTEAFF.

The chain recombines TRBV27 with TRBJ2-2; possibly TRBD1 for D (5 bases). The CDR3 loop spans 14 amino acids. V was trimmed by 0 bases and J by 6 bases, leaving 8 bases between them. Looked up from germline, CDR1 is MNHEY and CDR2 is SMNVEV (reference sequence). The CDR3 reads CASSLSLGPGELFF. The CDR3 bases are TGTGCCAGCAGTTTATCGTTGGGGCCCGGGGAGCTGTTTTTT.

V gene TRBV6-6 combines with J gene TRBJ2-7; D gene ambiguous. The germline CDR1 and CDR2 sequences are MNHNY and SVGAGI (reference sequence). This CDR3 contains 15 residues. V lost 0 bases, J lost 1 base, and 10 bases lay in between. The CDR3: CASSYSESGSYEQYF. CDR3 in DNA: TGTGCCAGCAGTTACTCGGAGTCAGGATCCTACGAGCAGTACTTC.

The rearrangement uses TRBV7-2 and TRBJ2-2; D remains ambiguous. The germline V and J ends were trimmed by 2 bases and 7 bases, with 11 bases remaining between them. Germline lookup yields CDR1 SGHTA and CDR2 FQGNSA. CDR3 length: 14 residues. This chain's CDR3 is CASSLTDLGGELFF. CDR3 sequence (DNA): TGTGCCAGCAGCTTAACAGACCTGGGCGGGGAGCTGTTTTTT.

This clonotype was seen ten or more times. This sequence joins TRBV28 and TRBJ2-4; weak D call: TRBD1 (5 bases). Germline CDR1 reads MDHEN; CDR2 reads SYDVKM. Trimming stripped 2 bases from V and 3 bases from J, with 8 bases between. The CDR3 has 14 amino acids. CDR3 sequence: CASSLGTGKNIQYF. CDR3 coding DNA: TGTGCCAGCAGTTTAGGTACAGGCAAAAACATTCAGTACTTC.

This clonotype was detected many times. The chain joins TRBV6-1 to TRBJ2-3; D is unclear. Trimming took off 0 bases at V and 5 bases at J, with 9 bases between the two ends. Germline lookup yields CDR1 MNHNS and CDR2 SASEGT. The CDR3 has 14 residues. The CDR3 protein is CASSEALLRDTQYF. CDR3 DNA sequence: TGTGCCAGCAGTGAAGCGCTTCTAAGAGATACGCAGTATTTT.